These 23 T cell receptor beta chains originate from one sample sequenced in a study of vaccination and CD4 T cells after COVID-19. Their antigens are not known. The study sequenced cultured CD4+ T cell DNA using the Oncomine TCR Beta short-read assay. TCRdb called the PCR reads again in MiXCR, with one record for every CDR3 protein. This sample has about 12,000 distinct CDR3 sequences, with 35% to 45% found just once. The treatment is: roughly ten-day PBMC culture with coronavirus spike peptide pools or control peptides (ViraFEST assay). Specimen: cultured CD4+ T cells from blood. The receptor set was obtained from a human donor with COVID-19.

V usage is TRBV19 and J usage is TRBJ2-7, with TRBD1 matching 8 bases. The CDR3 is 14 amino acids. Germline V gene data show CDR1 as LNHDA and CDR2 as SQIVND (reference sequence). The junction had 7 bases not matched to a gene; V was cut back by 7 bases and J by 2 bases. CDR3 in amino acids: CASTRGQGPYEQYF. The CDR3 DNA sequence: TGTGCCAGTACCCGCGGACAGGGTCCCTACGAGCAGTACTTC.

This chain links TRBV6-1 with TRBJ1-1, with a tentative D call TRBD1 (5 bases). Deletions cut 6 bases from V and 1 base from J, with 12 bases between. Germline CDR1 and CDR2: MNHNS and SASEGT. The CDR3 length is 14 residues. Here the CDR3 reads CASSLGGENTEAFF. The CDR3, as DNA: TGTGCCAGCAGCCTCGGGGGTGAGAACACTGAAGCTTTCTTT.

The table lists this clonotype with a few counts. This chain connects TRBV7-2 to TRBJ2-2, with TRBD1 as a possible D gene (5 bases). CDR1 is SGHTA, CDR2 FQGNSA, per germline. Trimming left V 3 bases short and J 6 bases short, with 11 bases between. The CDR3 runs 14 residues. CDR3 protein: CASSFWGAAGELFF. The CDR3 DNA sequence: TGTGCCAGCAGCTTTTGGGGCGCCGCCGGGGAGCTGTTTTTT.

The J gene is TRBJ2-7, the V gene TRBV6-5; possibly TRBD1 or TRBD2 for D (5 bases each). The length of the CDR3 is 15 residues. V lost 0 bases and J lost 2, with 11 bases in between. CDR1 and CDR2 (germline): MNHEY, SVGAGI. The CDR3 sequence is CASSYSGVPTYEQYF. The CDR3 DNA is TGTGCCAGCAGTTACTCGGGGGTCCCCACCTACGAGCAGTACTTC.

This clonotype was picked up a small number of times. The chain has TRBV20-1 and TRBJ1-2, with 9 bases aligning to TRBD1. Unmatched junction bases numbered 12, after V lost 3 bases and J lost 4 bases. This CDR3 is 16 amino acids long. Germline V lookup: CDR1 DFQATT, CDR2 SNEGSKA (reference sequence). The CDR3 sequence: CSASLVRTGDSYGYTF. CDR3 coding DNA: TGCAGTGCTAGTCTAGTGCGGACAGGGGATTCCTATGGCTACACCTTC.

The chain links TRBV6-5 to TRBJ1-6; D gene unclear. Germline assignment: CDR1 MNHEY and CDR2 SVGAGI. The CDR3 has 15 amino acids. V was shortened by 2 bases and J by 8 bases, with 13 bases between the two germline ends. CDR3 coding DNA: TGTGCCAGCAGTTACACCGGCAACTTAGATTCACCCCTCCACTTT. Translation: CASSYTGNLDSPLHF.

The chain couples TRBV14 to TRBJ2-5; D could derive from TRBD1 or TRBD2 (6 bases each). The V gene's germline CDR1 is SGHDN and CDR2 FVKESK. This CDR3 comprises 16 residues. With 0 bases removed from V and 5 bases from J, the gap between germline ends came to 16 bases. This CDR3 is CASSQDRQGRRETQYF. The DNA for the CDR3 is TGTGCCAGCAGCCAAGATCGCCAGGGGAGGAGGGAGACCCAGTACTTC.

The CDR3 spells CAISGAGLETQYF. The CDR3 coding sequence is TGTGCCATCAGTGGAGCGGGGCTAGAGACCCAGTACTTC. The rearrangement links TRBV10-3 to TRBJ2-5; 7 bases fit TRBD2. Looked up from germline, CDR1 is ENHRY and CDR2 is SYGVKD. The CDR3 contains 13 residues. Trimming removed 4 bases from V and 4 bases from J; junction bases left unmatched: 3.

The chain employs TRBV5-1 and TRBJ2-5; TRBD2 matches at 9 bases. Germline CDR1 is SGHRS and CDR2 is YFSETQ. J was trimmed by 5 bases and V by 0 bases; bases with no gene match: 11. There are 17 residues in the CDR3. DNA of the CDR3: TGCGCCAGCAGCTTGGCTGGCGGGGGGGCCAAAATTGAGACCCAGTACTTC. Amino acids: CASSLAGGGAKIETQYF.

The chain uses TRBV5-1 and TRBJ2-5; D tentatively reads TRBD1 or TRBD2 (5 bases each). Per the germline V gene, CDR1 is SGHRS and CDR2 is YFSETQ. The CDR3 runs to 14 residues. Trimming removed 0 bases at V and 1 base at J, with 7 bases between. CDR3 loop: CASSLAGAQETQYF. The CDR3 DNA reads TGCGCCAGCAGCTTGGCCGGGGCCCAAGAGACCCAGTACTTC.

The chain uses TRBV18 and TRBJ1-5, with 7 bases matching TRBD1. CDR1 and CDR2 (germline): KGHSH, LQKENI. The CDR3 runs to 13 residues. With V trimmed by 1 base and J by 7 bases, 1 base remained unmatched. The CDR3 nucleotides are TGTGCCAGCTCACCACAACAGGGGCAGCCCCAGCATTTT. Amino acid sequence: CASSPQQGQPQHF. The full variable domain, in which reference TRBV18 and TRBJ1-5 provide the parts outside the CDR3, is NAGVMQNPRHLVRRRGQEARLRCSPMKGHSHVYWYRQLPEEGLKFMVYLQKENIIDESGMPKERFSAEFPKEGPSILRIQQVVRGDSAAYFCASSPQQGQPQHFGDGTRLSIL.

Only a few counts were recorded for this clonotype. The chain combines TRBV7-2 with TRBJ1-6; the D gene is possibly TRBD1 (5 bases). CDR1 SGHTA and CDR2 FQGNSA come from the germline V gene. The CDR3 spans 16 residues. Trimming took off 0 bases at V and 9 bases at J, with 15 bases between the two ends. The DNA for the CDR3 is TGTGCCAGCAGCTTAGCGGGGCAGGGTCTTGGTTCACCCCTCCACTTT. Translation gives CASSLAGQGLGSPLHF.

The V gene is TRBV7-2, the J gene TRBJ1-4; D may be TRBD1 (5 bases). Trimming pared 5 bases from V and 0 bases from J, leaving 10 bases between. Germline V gene lookup returns CDR1 SGHTA and CDR2 FQGNSA. CDR3 size: 15 residues. CDR3 nucleotide sequence: TGTGCCAGCAGCAACAGGCGCTCAACTAATGAAAAACTGTTTTTT. It codes for CASSNRRSTNEKLFF.

This clonotype was seen a few times. This chain uses TRBV6-2 or TRBV6-3 with TRBJ1-6; TRBD1 aligns across 7 bases. CDR1 is MNHEY, CDR2 SVGEGT, per germline. With 5 bases clipped from V and 7 bases from J, the junction kept 8 bases outside the gene matches. The CDR3 has 15 amino acids. The CDR3 protein is CASSRQGQQNSPLHF. CDR3 DNA: TGTGCCAGCAGTCGGCAGGGACAGCAAAATTCACCCCTCCACTTT.

This chain connects TRBV19 to TRBJ2-1, with 10 bases fitting TRBD1. V was clipped by 7 bases and J by 9 bases; unmatched bases: 9. CDR3 size: 14 residues. Germline V gene lookup returns CDR1 LNHDA and CDR2 SQIVND (reference sequence). The CDR3 here is CASNQDRGNSEQFF. The DNA of the CDR3 is TGTGCCAGTAATCAGGACAGGGGGAACAGTGAGCAGTTCTTC.

There are a few counts of this clonotype. The chain is built from TRBV27 and TRBJ1-5; 8 bases are shared with TRBD1. The CDR3 runs 14 residues. Unmatched junction bases numbered 2, after V lost 3 bases and J lost 4 bases. The V gene's germline CDR1 is MNHEY and CDR2 SMNVEV (reference sequence). CDR3 DNA: TGTGCCAGCAGTTTCCGACAGGGGAATCAGCCCCAGCATTTT. The encoded protein is CASSFRQGNQPQHF.

The gene calls are TRBV11-2 and TRBJ1-1, with 9 bases aligning to TRBD1. After removal of 2 bases from V and 6 bases from J, the junction contained 7 bases not matched to a gene. The CDR3 totals 15 residues. CDR1 SGHAT and CDR2 FQNNGV come from the germline V gene. This CDR3 is CASSLTGQGFAEAFF. In DNA form, the CDR3 reads TGTGCCAGCAGCTTAACCGGACAGGGGTTCGCTGAAGCTTTCTTT.

The sample holds a few counts of this clonotype. The V gene is TRBV28, the J gene TRBJ2-7, with a weak D call TRBD2 (7 bases). The V end was cut by 3 bases, the J end by 4 bases, with 19 bases between. Germline V gene sequence: CDR1 MDHEN, CDR2 SYDVKM. This CDR3 has 16 amino acids. CDR3 bases: TGTGCCAGCAGTTTTGGGCAGAGGGGGGGTGGGTACGAGCAGTACTTC. This gives the protein CASSFGQRGGGYEQYF.

The J gene is TRBJ1-1, the V gene TRBV28; possible D gene TRBD1, 5 bases. The V gene's germline CDR1 is MDHEN and CDR2 SYDVKM. V dropped 10 bases and J dropped 0 bases, with 18 bases sitting between them. This CDR3 is 15 amino acids long. The CDR3 here is CATRQSTLMNTEAFF. The CDR3 DNA is TGTGCCACCAGACAGTCAACTTTGATGAACACTGAAGCTTTCTTT. Looking up the rest from reference TRBV28 and TRBJ1-1 gives the full variable domain: DVKVTQSSRYLVKRTGEKVFLECVQDMDHENMFWYRQDPGLGLRLIYFSYDVKMKEKGDIPEGYSVSREKKERFSLILESASTNQTSMYLCATRQSTLMNTEAFFGQGTRLTVV.

This clonotype was seen more than once but under ten times. This sequence joins TRBV7-9 and TRBJ2-5; D is ambiguous. The CDR3 extends over 15 amino acids. V gave up 5 bases and J gave up 2 bases, with 15 bases separating them. Germline V gene sequence: CDR1 SEHNR, CDR2 FQNEAQ (reference sequence). The CDR3 sequence is CASSPTGITQETQYF. DNA of the CDR3: TGTGCCAGCAGCCCCACCGGAATTACACAAGAGACCCAGTACTTC.

This chain joins TRBV6-1 and TRBJ1-3; D call uncertain. V lost 6 bases and J 0 bases, leaving 9 bases between the germline ends. There are 14 residues in the CDR3. Germline loops: CDR1 MNHNS, CDR2 SASEGT. The CDR3 spells CASSSFASGNTIYF. The CDR3 DNA reads as TGTGCCAGCAGCTCCTTCGCCTCTGGAAACACCATATATTTT.

The chain recombines TRBV20-1 with TRBJ2-3; no clear D. There are 14 residues in the CDR3. The germline CDR1 and CDR2 sequences are DFQATT and SNEGSKA (reference sequence). V lost 7 bases to trimming and J lost 1 base, with 15 bases between them. The CDR3 protein is CSERKYSGTDTQYF. The CDR3 DNA reads as TGCAGTGAACGGAAGTACTCGGGCACAGATACGCAGTATTTT.

The rearrangement joins TRBV11-3 to TRBJ1-1; possibly TRBD1 for D (5 bases). Per the germline V gene, CDR1 is SGHNT and CDR2 is YENEEA. Trimming left V 5 bases short and J 0 bases short, with 13 bases between. The CDR3 contains 15 residues. In DNA, the CDR3 is TGTGCCAGCAGCACCCGTGAGGGGATGAACACTGAAGCTTTCTTT. This codes for CASSTREGMNTEAFF.